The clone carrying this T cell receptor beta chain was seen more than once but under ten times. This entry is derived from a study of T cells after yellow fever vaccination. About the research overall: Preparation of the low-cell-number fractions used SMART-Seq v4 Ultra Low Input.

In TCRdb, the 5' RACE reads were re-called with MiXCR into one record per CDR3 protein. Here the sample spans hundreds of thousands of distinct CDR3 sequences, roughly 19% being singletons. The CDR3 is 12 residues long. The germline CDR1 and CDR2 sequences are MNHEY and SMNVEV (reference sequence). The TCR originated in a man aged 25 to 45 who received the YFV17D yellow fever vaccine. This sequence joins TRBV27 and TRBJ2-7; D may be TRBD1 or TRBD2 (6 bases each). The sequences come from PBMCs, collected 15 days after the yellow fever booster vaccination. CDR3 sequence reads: CSTGGGPYEQYF. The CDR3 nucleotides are TGTTCTACCGGAGGGGGGCCCTACGAGCAGTACTTC.